The clone carrying this TCR beta chain was observed many times. The antigen is undetermined. TCRdb re-called the reads with MiXCR, one entry per CDR3 protein. The profile shows roughly 280,000 distinct CDR3 sequences, approximately 9.2% of them singletons. This sample was taken from a study of T cell repertoires in cytomegalovirus infection. Whole-study context: Public TCR beta signatures provided an indication of both CMV infection and a matching HLA type. Study observations and caveats: Summed public TCR beta family frequency identified CMV carriers bearing the relevant HLA. The ex vivo response was dominated by HLA-C-restricted CMV-specific TCR beta clonotypes.

V dropped 4 bases and J dropped 7; count of bases not matched to a gene: 13. CDR1 is SGHTA and CDR2 is FQGNSA in the germline V gene. The CDR3 is 19 amino acids. This receptor was taken from a human donor in good health (CMV status not recorded). Some clones in this sample may be carry-over from other donors' samples. The source material was PBMCs. V and J are TRBV7-2 and TRBJ2-4, with 16 nucleotides matching TRBD2. CDR3 nucleotides: TGTGCCAGCAGCTCCTCCGGGGGGACTAGCGGGGGGGCCTGGAACATTCAGTACTTC. Protein: CASSSSGGTSGGAWNIQYF. The full variable domain, its missing parts supplied by reference TRBV7-2 and TRBJ2-4, is GAGVSQSPSNKVTEKGKDVELRCDPISGHTALYWYRQSLGQGLEFLIYFQGNSAPDKSGLPSDRFSAERTGGSVSTLTIQRTQQEDSAVYLCASSSSGGTSGGAWNIQYFGAGTRLSVL.